A selection of T cell receptor beta chains follows, all from one sample in a study of Ad26.COV2.S vaccination and SARS-CoV-2 variants. Profiling relied on immunoSEQ multiplex PCR, and the TCRdb table lists in-frame clones only, not all of them. Here the sample spans about 320,000 clones, roughly 90% being singletons. Material: peripheral blood, obtained in a trial of Ad26.COV2.S vaccine versus placebo. Receptor source: a person between 18 and 60 years old who received the Ad26.COV2.S COVID-19 vaccine or a placebo. Both conserved end residues are part of each CDR3. The D gene is left open where the match is weak. Size values are once, few and many counts, or a class for expanded clones, and some rows have none.

cdr3_aa	cdr3_nt	d_call	clone_size	v_call	j_call
CASNPIGTGSREQYF	TGTGCCAGCAACCCCATAGGGACAGGGTCCCGGGAGCAGTACTTC	TRBD1	.	TRBV7-2	TRBJ2-7
CASSQGINEKLFF	TGTGCCAGCTCACAGGGGATTAATGAAAAACTGTTTTTT	.	.	TRBV18	TRBJ1-4
CSVPPPGRLNNEQFF	TGCAGCGTGCCCCCTCCAGGGCGCCTAAACAATGAGCAGTTCTTC	.	.	TRBV29-1	TRBJ2-1
CASTPSGETQYF	TGTGCCAGCACTCCGTCCGGGGAGACCCAGTACTTC	.	.	TRBV12-3/TRBV12-4	TRBJ2-5
CASSPTWGAGANVLTF	TGCGCCAGCAGCCCCACATGGGGGGCTGGGGCCAACGTCCTGACTTTC	.	.	TRBV5-1	TRBJ2-6
CASSVAKGTGTEAFF	TGTGCCAGCAGCGTAGCGAAGGGGACCGGCACTGAAGCTTTCTTT	.	.	TRBV9	TRBJ1-1
CASSYSLAGGPDEQFF	TGTGCCAGCAGTTACTCGCTAGCGGGGGGGCCAGATGAGCAGTTCTTC	TRBD2	.	TRBV6-5	TRBJ2-1
CASSFGSTTEAFF	TGTGCCAGCAGTTTCGGGTCCACAACTGAAGCTTTCTTT	.	.	TRBV6-5	TRBJ1-1
CASSFSGQRTETQYF	TGTGCCAGCAGCTTTTCGGGACAGAGGACAGAGACCCAGTACTTC	TRBD1	.	TRBV7-6	TRBJ2-5
CASSVVGWETQYF	TGTGCCAGCAGCGTAGTGGGGTGGGAGACCCAGTACTTC	.	.	TRBV9	TRBJ2-5
CASSFQGNDGYTF	TGTGCCAGCAGCTTCCAGGGTAATGATGGCTACACCTTC	.	.	TRBV7-9	TRBJ1-2
CASSFWQGESTEAFF	TGTGCCAGCAGTTTTTGGCAGGGAGAGAGCACTGAAGCTTTCTTT	.	.	TRBV27	TRBJ1-1
CASSQKAGGFYEQYF	TGCGCCAGCAGCCAGAAAGCGGGGGGATTCTACGAGCAGTACTTC	TRBD2	.	TRBV4-1	TRBJ2-7
CASKGYTGFVGELFF	TGCGCCAGCAAGGGGTACACAGGGTTCGTCGGGGAGCTGTTTTTT	.	.	TRBV5-1	TRBJ2-2
CASSFGREKSTNEKLFF	TGTGCCAGCAGCTTCGGTCGCGAAAAATCAACTAATGAAAAACTGTTTTTT	.	.	TRBV5-5	TRBJ1-4
CASMAPGTAPWGSNQPQHF	TGTGCCAGTATGGCGCCCGGGACAGCCCCTTGGGGGAGCAATCAGCCCCAGCATTTT	TRBD1	few	TRBV19	TRBJ1-5
CASSAPEGRGGRLTQHF	TGTGCCAGCAGTGCCCCAGAGGGGCGGGGGGGTAGGTTGACCCAGCATTTT	.	once	TRBV28	TRBJ1-5
CSVEEGMDGYTF	TGCAGCGTTGAGGAAGGGATGGATGGCTACACCTTC	.	once	TRBV29-1	TRBJ1-2
CSATGGGRTEAFF	TGCAGCGCAACAGGGGGAGGTAGGACTGAAGCTTTCTTT	TRBD1	.	TRBV29-1	TRBJ1-1
CASSSPEGPEEPQHF	TGTGCCAGCAGTAGCCCGGAGGGGCCCGAGGAGCCCCAGCATTTT	.	.	TRBV2	TRBJ1-5
CATSRVIPAGELFF	TGTGCCACCAGCAGAGTAATACCGGCCGGGGAGCTGTTTTTT	.	.	TRBV15	TRBJ2-2
CASSEPGSFNTEAFF	TGTGCCAGCAGTGAACCGGGCAGTTTTAACACTGAAGCTTTCTTT	.	.	TRBV25-1	TRBJ1-1
CASSETTVANEKLFF	TGTGCCAGCTCCGAAACGACAGTTGCTAATGAAAAACTGTTTTTT	.	.	TRBV18	TRBJ1-4
CASDRGNEKLFF	TGTGCCAGCGACAGAGGTAATGAAAAACTGTTTTTT	.	.	TRBV4-2	TRBJ1-4
CSVEAGGEPQHF	TGCAGCGTTGAAGCGGGTGGGGAGCCCCAGCATTTT	.	.	TRBV29-1	TRBJ1-5